The 26 T cell receptor beta chains listed next were all sequenced from one sample in a study of blood T cell repertoires in COVID-19. Repertoires were generated with immunoSEQ multiplex PCR, while TCRdb's copy carries only in-frame clones and drops some. The sample shows some 110,000 clones, roughly 80% of them seen only once. Sample: peripheral blood. These receptors were obtained from a man in his 70s with acute or convalescent COVID-19.

The genes are TRBV5-1 and TRBJ1-5; D is perhaps TRBD1 (5 bases). The CDR3 covers 13 residues. The germline V and J ends were trimmed by 0 bases and 5 bases, with 6 bases remaining between them. In germline, CDR1 is SGHRS, CDR2 YFSETQ. The CDR3 bases are TGCGCCAGCAGCTTGGGCAGGGATCAGCCCCAGCATTTT. This sequence encodes CASSLGRDQPQHF.

The V call is TRBV28, the J call TRBJ1-4, with a weak D call TRBD1 (6 bases). The CDR3 is made up of 16 amino acids. The germline V gene has CDR1 MDHEN and CDR2 SYDVKM. Deletions cut 5 bases from V and 0 bases from J, with 13 bases between. In DNA form, the CDR3 reads TGTGCCAGCAGTCCCCCCACAGGGACAACTAATGAAAAACTGTTTTTT. Translating gives CASSPPTGTTNEKLFF.

The rearrangement uses TRBV28 and TRBJ1-1, with 8 bases matching TRBD1. From germline, CDR1 is MDHEN and CDR2 SYDVKM. This CDR3 is 17 amino acids long. Trimming cost V 4 bases and J 6 bases; bases outside gene matches: 16. The CDR3, as DNA: TGTGCCAGCAGTTCGACAGGGGCCCTTCCACCGGGCGCTGAAGCTTTCTTT. Translated, it gives CASSSTGALPPGAEAFF.

The chain is built from TRBV28 and TRBJ2-1; possibly TRBD2 for D (6 bases). The CDR3 totals 16 residues. CDR1 MDHEN and CDR2 SYDVKM come from the germline V gene. Trimming removed 3 bases from V and 4 bases from J, with 16 bases in between. CDR3 nucleotide sequence: TGTGCCAGCAGTTTTGGCGGGGCCGGTATTTACAATGAGCAGTTCTTC. This encodes CASSFGGAGIYNEQFF.

V and J are TRBV19 and TRBJ1-2; D might be TRBD1 (5 bases). The CDR3 consists of 13 residues. Germline CDR1 reads LNHDA; CDR2 reads SQIVND (reference sequence). The V gene lost 6 bases and the J gene lost 4 bases, with 12 bases spanning the gap. CDR3 nucleotide sequence: TGTGCCAGTAGACCAAGTGGGGCCTATGGCTACACCTTC. It specifies CASRPSGAYGYTF.

This chain joins TRBV6-5 and TRBJ1-1; D might be TRBD1 (6 bases). V lost 0 bases and J lost 6, with 8 bases in between. Germline V gene lookup returns CDR1 MNHEY and CDR2 SVGAGI. The CDR3 consists of 13 residues. Here the CDR3 DNA reads TGTGCCAGCAGTTACTCCGGGGGGCCTGAAGCTTTCTTT. This gives the protein CASSYSGGPEAFF.

This clone was seen a single time. The chain is built from TRBV5-1 and TRBJ2-5; no definite D call. CDR1 and CDR2 from the germline V gene are SGHRS and YFSETQ. The CDR3 spans 14 residues. Trimming left V 0 bases short and J 2 bases short, with 8 bases between. The CDR3 DNA reads as TGCGCCAGCAGCTTGGCCGAGCTGCAAGAGACCCAGTACTTC. Translating it yields CASSLAELQETQYF.

This chain connects TRBV2 to TRBJ1-5; tentatively, D is TRBD1 (6 bases). The CDR3 runs to 14 residues. V lost 5 bases, J lost 4 bases, and 12 bases lay in between. Germline lookup yields CDR1 SNHLY and CDR2 FYNNEI. The CDR3 DNA sequence: TGTGCCAGCAGTCTACAGGGTGGGAATCAGCCCCAGCATTTT. It translates to CASSLQGGNQPQHF.

V and J are TRBV19 and TRBJ2-5; 13 nucleotides match TRBD2. V dropped 4 bases and J dropped 5; count of bases not matched to a gene: 10. Germline CDR1 is LNHDA and CDR2 is SQIVND (reference sequence). The CDR3 loop spans 17 amino acids. Here the CDR3 reads CASSTTGLAGQRETQYF. The CDR3 nucleotides read TGTGCCAGTAGTACAACGGGACTAGCGGGACAGAGGGAGACCCAGTACTTC.

The rearrangement joins TRBV28 to TRBJ1-4, with a tentative D call TRBD1 (5 bases). The CDR3 is 14 residues long. V was shortened by 4 bases and J by 0 bases, with 6 bases between the two germline ends. The germline CDR1 and CDR2 sequences are MDHEN and SYDVKM. The CDR3 nucleotides are TGTGCCAGCAGTTCAGGGACAACTAATGAAAAACTGTTTTTT. Encoded protein: CASSSGTTNEKLFF.

The chain carries TRBV28 and TRBJ2-3, with 8 bases identical to TRBD2. V lost 5 bases and J lost 14; bases outside the gene matches: 9. This CDR3 has 12 amino acids. Germline V CDR1 and CDR2: MDHEN, SYDVKM. The DNA of the CDR3 is TGTGCCAGCAGTCCCACCGGGACTAGTGGGTATTTT. Translating it yields CASSPTGTSGYF.

The chain links TRBV2 to TRBJ1-2; D possibly corresponds to TRBD1 (5 bases). CDR1 is SNHLY and CDR2 is FYNNEI in the germline V gene. This CDR3 contains 16 residues. Trimming took off 6 bases at V and 7 bases at J, with 24 bases between the two ends. The chain's CDR3 is CASSNQGARAGSGYTF. CDR3 sequence (DNA): TGTGCCAGCAGCAACCAGGGAGCCCGCGCCGGGAGTGGCTACACCTTC.

The chain combines TRBV11-3 with TRBJ2-1; possible D gene TRBD1, 6 bases. V dropped 5 bases and J dropped 5 bases, with 10 bases sitting between them. The CDR3 has 13 amino acids. CDR1 SGHNT and CDR2 YENEEA come from the germline V gene. The CDR3 region is CASSRTVDNEQFF. The CDR3, as DNA: TGTGCCAGCAGCCGGACAGTCGACAATGAGCAGTTCTTC.

CDR3 sequence reads: CASSTGGVQPQHF. Written as DNA, the CDR3 is TGCGCCAGCTCGACAGGGGGCGTTCAGCCCCAGCATTTT. This chain uses TRBV10-2 with TRBJ1-5, with 10 bases fitting TRBD1. The V gene end was trimmed by 8 bases and the J gene end by 6 bases; junction bases not matched to a gene: 4. The CDR3 has 13 amino acids. The germline gives CDR1 WSHSY, CDR2 SAAADI.

The chain combines TRBV7-2 with TRBJ2-7; 9 nucleotides match TRBD1. V shed 5 bases, J shed 3 bases, and the junction held 8 bases outside the gene matches. The CDR3 consists of 15 residues. CDR1 and CDR2 (germline): SGHTA, FQGNSA. The DNA of the CDR3 is TGTGCCAGCAGCCCACGGACAGGGGTGGGCTACGAGCAGTACTTC. It is translated as CASSPRTGVGYEQYF.

The chain employs TRBV6-6 and TRBJ1-2; D is possibly TRBD1 (5 bases). CDR3 length: 18 residues. V was shortened by 5 bases and J by 0 bases, with 22 bases between the two germline ends. Germline loops: CDR1 MNHNY, CDR2 SVGAGI (reference sequence). The chain's CDR3 is CASSQNPGHLIANYGYTF. DNA of the CDR3: TGTGCCAGCAGTCAGAATCCCGGACATCTCATAGCTAACTATGGCTACACCTTC.

The chain couples TRBV27 to TRBJ1-1; D remains ambiguous. The CDR3 runs to 17 residues. V lost 5 bases, J lost 1 base, and 20 bases lay in between. The germline CDR1 and CDR2 sequences are MNHEY and SMNVEV (reference sequence). CDR3 sequence reads: CASSPDEGNWWNTEAFF. The DNA of the CDR3 is TGTGCCAGCAGTCCCGACGAGGGAAATTGGTGGAACACTGAAGCTTTCTTT.

The V call is TRBV11-3, the J call TRBJ2-1, with D possibly being TRBD1 (8 bases). This CDR3 is built from 14 residues. Germline V gene sequence: CDR1 SGHNT, CDR2 YENEEA. Trimming took off 2 bases at V and 9 bases at J, with 14 bases between the two ends. The CDR3, as DNA: TGTGCCAGCAGCTTACTCACAGGGGGGGGTGAGCAGTTCTTC. Its protein is CASSLLTGGGEQFF.

The chain employs TRBV5-1 and TRBJ2-1, with D perhaps TRBD1 (5 bases). The germline V gene has CDR1 SGHRS and CDR2 YFSETQ. V was shortened by 0 bases and J by 5 bases, with 9 bases between the two germline ends. The CDR3 runs 14 residues. Here the CDR3 DNA reads TGCGCCAGCAGCTTGGAAGGCAGGGACAATGAGCAGTTCTTC. Protein product: CASSLEGRDNEQFF.

V is TRBV11-2 and J is TRBJ1-4, with D perhaps TRBD1 (6 bases). Trimming cost V 2 bases and J 8 bases, with 12 bases left between them. Per the germline V gene, CDR1 is SGHAT and CDR2 is FQNNGV. This CDR3 has 14 residues. This CDR3 reads CASSLQGRGEKLFF. CDR3 nucleotides: TGTGCCAGCAGCTTACAGGGGAGAGGAGAAAAACTGTTTTTT.

About this clone itself: The same CDR3 also results from other DNA sequences found in this sample. The chain links TRBV24-1 to TRBJ2-2; 9 bases align to TRBD1. This CDR3 is built from 16 residues. With V trimmed by 6 bases and J by 1 base, 5 bases remained unmatched. Germline V lookup: CDR1 KGHDR, CDR2 SFDVKD. CDR3 nucleotide sequence: TGTGCCACCAGTCAACCGGGACAGGGGAACACCGGGGAGCTGTTTTTT. Translating gives CATSQPGQGNTGELFF.

This clone occurred once. The rearrangement links TRBV5-4 to TRBJ2-5, with 11 bases fitting TRBD2. Germline trimming cut 4 bases from V and 4 bases from J; bases unmatched to any gene: 6. The CDR3 runs to 15 residues. Germline V CDR1 and CDR2: SGHNT, YYREEE (reference sequence). The CDR3 region is CASSSTSGSPETQYF. The CDR3 DNA sequence: TGTGCCAGCAGCAGTACTAGCGGGAGTCCAGAGACCCAGTACTTC.

The rearrangement uses TRBV6-6 and TRBJ1-4; a weak D match, TRBD1 (5 bases). The V gene lost 8 bases and the J gene lost 0 bases, with 10 bases spanning the gap. This CDR3 has 14 residues. Germline CDR1 is MNHNY and CDR2 is SVGAGI (reference sequence). CDR3: CASLSGATNEKLFF. CDR3 nucleotides: TGTGCCAGCCTCTCGGGGGCAACTAATGAAAAACTGTTTTTT.

The chain is built from TRBV5-4 and TRBJ2-1, with D maybe TRBD1 (5 bases). This CDR3 is 12 amino acids long. The germline V gene has CDR1 SGHNT and CDR2 YYREEE (reference sequence). The V and J ends lost 4 bases and 9 bases respectively, with 11 bases between them. The CDR3 here is CASSLDSSEQFF. CDR3 nucleotides: TGTGCCAGCAGCCTTGACAGTAGTGAGCAGTTCTTC.

Turning to this clone: Other DNA sequences within the sample encode an identical CDR3. This rearrangement joins TRBV5-1 to TRBJ2-1, with a weak D call TRBD2 (5 bases). The V gene's germline CDR1 is SGHRS and CDR2 YFSETQ. The V end was cut by 0 bases, the J end by 0 bases, with 10 bases between. The length of the CDR3 is 16 residues. CDR3 bases: TGCGCCAGCAGCTTGGCAGGACTGAGCTCCTACAATGAGCAGTTCTTC. Encoded protein: CASSLAGLSSYNEQFF.

This CDR3 is CASSLVSGENYGYTF. The CDR3 nucleotides read TGTGCCAGCAGCTTAGTTAGTGGGGAGAACTATGGCTACACCTTC. The rearrangement joins TRBV7-9 to TRBJ1-2; D gene unclear. V was cut by 1 base and J by 2 bases, with 11 bases left in between. Germline values: CDR1 SEHNR, CDR2 FQNEAQ (reference sequence). This CDR3 comprises 15 residues. The full variable domain, completed using reference TRBV7-9 and TRBJ1-2, is DTGVSQNPRHKITKRGQNVTFRCDPISEHNRLYWYRQTLGQGPEFLTYFQNEAQLEKSRLLSDRFSAERPKGSFSTLEIQRTEQGDSAMYLCASSLVSGENYGYTFGSGTRLTVV.